The TCR beta chain under discussion was sequenced for a study of CD8+ T cells in alopecia areata. Study details: Twice daily, treated patients received 5 to 10 mg of oral tofacitinib.

The authors extracted RNA and reverse transcribed it into cDNA as the sequencing template. Profiling relied on immunoSEQ multiplex PCR, and the TCRdb table lists in-frame clones only, not all of them. The sample yields 100,000 to 150,000 clones, approximately 57% seen once. Treatment described: oral pan-JAK inhibitor, 5-10 mg twice daily. Lesional scalp punch biopsies and peripheral blood were collected from alopecia areata patients. Germline V lookup: CDR1 SNHLY, CDR2 FYNNEI. The CDR3 covers 16 residues. V lost 1 base and J lost 9; bases outside the gene matches: 10. The sequence was obtained from a human donor with alopecia areata. This specimen was CD4+ T cells sorted from blood, taken at week 4, from a patient treated with tofacitinib. This sequence joins TRBV2 and TRBJ2-1, with 9 bases fitting TRBD1. In nucleotides, the CDR3 is TGTGCCAGCAGTGAAGAGACAGGACAGGGGATCGGTGAGCAGTTCTTC. Its translation is CASSEETGQGIGEQFF.